These 21 T cell receptor beta chains originate from one sample sequenced in a study of blood T cell repertoires in COVID-19. The assay was immunoSEQ multiplex PCR, and TCRdb's table has in-frame clones only and misses some. Of some 350,000 clones detected, about 90% appear once; the ten largest clones hold approximately 5.3%. The sequencing sample was made of PBMCs or T cells enriched from blood (not recorded which). The receptor set was obtained from a woman in her 30s who had recovered from COVID-19.

The chain uses TRBV5-4 and TRBJ1-1, with TRBD1 as a possible D gene (5 bases). The V end lost 4 bases, the J end lost 1 base, and 14 bases lay between the germline ends. CDR3 size: 15 residues. CDR1 and CDR2 (germline): SGHNT, YYREEE (reference sequence). The CDR3 bases are TGTGCCAGCAGCCCAACTGGGCAGGGGAACACTGAAGCTTTCTTT. It codes for CASSPTGQGNTEAFF. Drawing the rest from reference TRBV5-4 and TRBJ1-1, the complete variable domain is ETGVTQSPTHLIKTRGQQVTLRCSSQSGHNTVSWYQQALGQGPQFIFQYYREEENGRGNFPPRFSGLQFPNYSSELNVNALELDDSALYLCASSPTGQGNTEAFFGQGTRLTVV.

The V call is TRBV6-5, the J call TRBJ1-6; 7 bases agree with TRBD1. Germline V gene lookup returns CDR1 MNHEY and CDR2 SVGAGI. The CDR3 spans 14 residues. V trimming: 7 bases; J trimming: 3 bases; junction bases outside the gene matches: 3. CDR3 sequence reads: CASTDRVYNSPLHF. In nucleotides, the CDR3 is TGTGCCAGCACCGACAGGGTCTATAATTCACCCCTCCACTTT.

Only a few counts were recorded for this clone. The genes are TRBV10-3 and TRBJ2-7; 11 bases map to TRBD2. V lost 9 bases, J lost 3 bases, and 4 bases stayed unmatched. Germline V gene data show CDR1 as ENHRY and CDR2 as SYGVKD. The CDR3 consists of 13 residues. The CDR3 protein is CAIGTSGHYEQYF. Here the CDR3 DNA reads TGTGCCATAGGGACTAGCGGCCACTACGAGCAGTACTTC.

This clone was recorded only once. The chain employs TRBV5-4 and TRBJ2-2; D unclear. V shed 4 bases and J shed 4 bases, with 5 bases lying between them. Germline CDR1 and CDR2: SGHNT and YYREEE (reference sequence). CDR3 length equals 12 residues. The CDR3 here is CASSRVTGELFF. The CDR3 DNA reads as TGTGCCAGCAGCCGAGTCACCGGGGAGCTGTTTTTT.

This chain uses TRBV7-9 with TRBJ1-1, with a tentative D call TRBD1 (6 bases). V shed 0 bases and J shed 1 base, with 9 bases lying between them. This CDR3 spans 15 amino acids. Germline loops: CDR1 SEHNR, CDR2 FQNEAQ (reference sequence). The CDR3 region has the DNA TGTGCCAGCAGCTTAGCGGGGGCCTCGAACACTGAAGCTTTCTTT. It codes for CASSLAGASNTEAFF.

The chain links TRBV24-1 to TRBJ2-3; 8 nucleotides align to TRBD1. The CDR3 has 17 residues. Trimming at V came to 7 bases and at J to 5 bases, leaving 16 bases not matched to a gene. Looked up from germline, CDR1 is KGHDR and CDR2 is SFDVKD. DNA for the CDR3: TGTGCCACCAGATCTTGGTGCCGGGACAGGTGGGAAGATACGCAGTATTTT. This encodes CATRSWCRDRWEDTQYF.

This clone has just one count. J is TRBJ1-4 and V is TRBV19, with TRBD1 as a possible D gene (5 bases). Trimming pared 3 bases from V and 6 bases from J, leaving 17 bases between. CDR1 and CDR2 from the germline V gene are LNHDA and SQIVND (reference sequence). There are 16 residues in the CDR3. CDR3 bases: TGTGCCAGTAGTATTAGGGGCGCAGGGTCAGATGAAAAACTGTTTTTT. It is translated as CASSIRGAGSDEKLFF.

This sequence joins TRBV30 and TRBJ1-6, with D possibly being TRBD1 (5 bases). Germline CDR1 is GTSNPN and CDR2 is SVGIG (reference sequence). The CDR3 extends over 13 amino acids. V gave up 3 bases and J gave up 8 bases, with 11 bases separating them. The CDR3 reads CAWRLGGDSPLHF. The CDR3, as DNA: TGTGCCTGGAGGCTAGGAGGGGATTCACCCCTCCACTTT.

The J gene is TRBJ1-2, the V gene TRBV7-9; unclear D gene. CDR1 and CDR2 from the germline V gene are SEHNR and FQNEAQ (reference sequence). V shed 1 base and J shed 5 bases, with 5 bases lying between them. The CDR3 totals 12 residues. CDR3 in amino acids: CASSLDIYGYTF. In DNA form, the CDR3 reads TGTGCCAGCAGCTTAGACATTTATGGCTACACCTTC.

This chain connects TRBV1 to TRBJ2-7; TRBD2, the table's D call, lacks a check against the DNA. TRBV1 corresponds to a pseudogene. The CDR3 contains 11 residues. CDR3 protein: CTSSRESEQYF. CDR3 DNA sequence: TGCACCAGCAGCCGGGAGTCCGAGCAGTACTTC.

The chain has TRBV4-3 and TRBJ1-2, with D perhaps matching TRBD1 (6 bases). Trimming pared 2 bases from V and 4 bases from J, leaving 14 bases between. Germline assignment: CDR1 LGHNA and CDR2 YSLEER. CDR3 length: 15 amino acids. Here the CDR3 reads CASSQYNRAGYGYTF. In nucleotides, the CDR3 is TGCGCCAGCAGCCAATACAACAGGGCTGGCTATGGCTACACCTTC.

The V call is TRBV15, the J call TRBJ1-1; D is perhaps TRBD1 (6 bases). The germline gives CDR1 LNHNV, CDR2 YYDKDF (reference sequence). The V gene lost 0 bases and the J gene lost 5 bases, with 16 bases spanning the gap. There are 16 residues in the CDR3. CDR3 coding DNA: TGTGCCACCAGCAGAGAGGCAGGGGTTGGTTGGACTGAAGCTTTCTTT. It yields the protein CATSREAGVGWTEAFF.

The chain has TRBV5-5 and TRBJ2-3; D is unclear. The V and J ends lost 0 bases and 2 bases respectively, with 10 bases between them. Germline V CDR1 and CDR2: SGHKS, YYEKEE (reference sequence). This CDR3 spans 15 amino acids. This CDR3 is CASSLDGQDTDTQYF. Here the CDR3 DNA reads TGTGCCAGCAGCTTGGATGGGCAGGACACAGATACGCAGTATTTT.

The chain uses TRBV27 and TRBJ2-1; a weak D match, TRBD2 (6 bases). Trimming left V 6 bases short and J 8 bases short, with 26 bases between. The CDR3 runs 17 residues. Germline V gene data show CDR1 as MNHEY and CDR2 as SMNVEV (reference sequence). The CDR3 region has the DNA TGTGCCAGCAGCTATAATAGGGGACTCCTCCCTCTGGATGAGCAGTTCTTC. As protein: CASSYNRGLLPLDEQFF.

This clone was detected many times. The chain links TRBV11-3 to TRBJ1-5; the D gene is possibly TRBD1 (5 bases). This CDR3 region has 15 residues. The ends were cut back, 3 bases at V and 2 bases at J, with 11 bases in the middle. Germline-derived CDR1 and CDR2 are SGHNT and YENEEA. In nucleotides, the CDR3 is TGTGCCAGCAGCTTTAGGGGCGCGGGCAATCAGCCCCAGCATTTT. It yields the protein CASSFRGAGNQPQHF.

The chain employs TRBV4-1 and TRBJ2-2; possible D gene TRBD1, 5 bases. The CDR3 sequence is 14 residues long. V lost 4 bases, J lost 4 bases, and 10 bases lay in between. Germline CDR1 is MGHRA and CDR2 is YSYEKL. CDR3 region: CASSPTGSTGELFF. Written as DNA, the CDR3 is TGCGCCAGCAGCCCAACAGGATCCACCGGGGAGCTGTTTTTT.

This clone was counted between two and nine times. The chain links TRBV28 to TRBJ1-2; D is possibly TRBD1 (5 bases). The CDR3 loop spans 15 amino acids. The germline gives CDR1 MDHEN, CDR2 SYDVKM. V lost 8 bases and J 2 bases, leaving 18 bases between the germline ends. Here the CDR3 reads CASFVHGGKNYGYTF. The CDR3 bases are TGTGCCAGCTTCGTCCATGGGGGGAAGAACTATGGCTACACCTTC.

V gene TRBV13 combines with J gene TRBJ2-5, with D possibly matching TRBD1 (6 bases). The V gene's germline CDR1 is PRHDT and CDR2 FYEKMQ (reference sequence). V gave up 7 bases and J gave up 7 bases, with 13 bases separating them. The CDR3 covers 12 residues. The CDR3 nucleotides read TGTGCCAGCACCTTCCAAGGGGGGACCCAGTACTTC. Translation gives CASTFQGGTQYF. The full variable domain, its missing parts supplied by reference TRBV13 and TRBJ2-5, is AAGVIQSPRHLIKEKRETATLKCYPIPRHDTVYWYQQGPGQDPQFLISFYEKMQSDKGSIPDRFSAQQFSDYHSELNMSSLELGDSALYFCASTFQGGTQYFGPGTRLLVL.

The V gene is TRBV4-1, the J gene TRBJ2-7; possibly TRBD1 for D (5 bases). The CDR3 runs 14 residues. Germline V gene sequence: CDR1 MGHRA, CDR2 YSYEKL. Trimming shortened V by 1 base and J by 4 bases, and 11 bases separated the two germline ends. CDR3 sequence reads: CASSQGQGLYEQYF. The CDR3 nucleotides read TGCGCCAGCAGCCAAGGGCAGGGTCTTTACGAGCAGTACTTC.

This chain uses TRBV19 with TRBJ1-1; 7 bases are shared with TRBD1. This CDR3 contains 14 residues. From germline, CDR1 is LNHDA and CDR2 SQIVND (reference sequence). The V segment lost 9 bases and the J segment 7 bases; nucleotides outside the gene matches: 14. CDR3 in DNA: TGTGCCAGCACTTACTTCGAGGGGGCTGATGAAGCTTTCTTT. This encodes CASTYFEGADEAFF.

This clone appeared a single time. This chain joins TRBV5-1 and TRBJ2-2; the match to TRBD1 covers 8 bases. The CDR3 covers 14 residues. Germline assignment: CDR1 SGHRS and CDR2 YFSETQ. The junction had 6 bases not matched to a gene; V was cut back by 4 bases and J by 7 bases. The CDR3: CASSAQGAHGELFF. The CDR3 DNA is TGCGCCAGCAGCGCCCAGGGGGCGCACGGGGAGCTGTTTTTT.